The T cell receptor (beta chain) under discussion was sequenced for a study of cytomegalovirus exposure and HLA in healthy donors. Whole-study results and caveats: At a 0.05 false discovery rate, a later analysis found 16,951 TCR beta sequences to be associated with HLA alleles.

Germline V gene sequence: CDR1 SGHNT, CDR2 YYREEE (reference sequence). J was trimmed by 3 bases and V by 7 bases; bases with no gene match: 5. CDR3 size: 14 residues. As to this clone: Antigen: not known.

60 Vbeta and 13 Jbeta primers were used in PCR. TCRdb's table, derived via immunoSEQ multiplex PCR, lists solely in-frame clones and lacks some. Of around 180,000 clones listed, 60% to 85% were seen once; the top ten hold under 7.5%. The sequencing input was PBMCs. The chain links TRBV5-4 to TRBJ1-2, with 11 bases aligning to TRBD1. The receptor was derived from a man between 35 and 55 years old in good health and CMV-seronegative. CDR3 in amino acids: CASGTGQGDYGYTF. CDR3 nucleotide sequence: TGTGCCAGCGGAACGGGACAGGGGGACTATGGCTACACCTTC.